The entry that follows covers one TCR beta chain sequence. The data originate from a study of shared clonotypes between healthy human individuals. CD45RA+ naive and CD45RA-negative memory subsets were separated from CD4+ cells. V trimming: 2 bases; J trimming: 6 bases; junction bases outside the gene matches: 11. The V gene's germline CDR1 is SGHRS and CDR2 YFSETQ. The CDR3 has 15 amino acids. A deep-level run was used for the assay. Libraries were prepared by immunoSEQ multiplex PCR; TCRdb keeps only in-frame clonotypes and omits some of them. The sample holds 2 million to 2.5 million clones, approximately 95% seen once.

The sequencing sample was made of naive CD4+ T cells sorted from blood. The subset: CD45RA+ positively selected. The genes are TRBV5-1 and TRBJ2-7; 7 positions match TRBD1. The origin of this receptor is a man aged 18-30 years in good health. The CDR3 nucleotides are TGCGCCAGCAGCTTAGGGGGCTCCTTGATATCCGAGCAGTACTTC. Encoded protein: CASSLGGSLISEQYF.